This note documents a single TCR beta chain sequence. Its antigen remains unknown. PCR was performed using 60 Vbeta and 13 Jbeta primers. Assay: immunoSEQ multiplex PCR; the TCRdb copy retains only in-frame clones and omits some. The sample has about 80,000 clones; 79% are singletons. This record belongs to a study of cytomegalovirus exposure and HLA in healthy donors. Study-level results: It was reported that the classifier diagnosed cytomegalovirus status with high specificity and sensitivity in both the original and validation cohorts. Several of the most significant clusters appeared, in a later analysis, to be linked to common viral pathogens.

V shed 3 bases, J shed 7 bases, and the junction held 10 bases outside the gene matches. The CDR3 covers 16 residues. Per the germline V gene, CDR1 is LNHDA and CDR2 is SQIVND (reference sequence). Healthy bone marrow donors made up the cohort. The origin of this receptor is a man younger than 45 in good health and CMV-seronegative. This chain connects TRBV19 to TRBJ2-7, with 12 positions matching TRBD2. The source material was PBMCs. CDR3 nucleotides: TGTGCCAGTAGTATCGAGACTAGCGGGAGCCTTGAAGAGCAGTACTTC. Its protein is CASSIETSGSLEEQYF. Full variable domain (outside the CDR3, taken from reference TRBV19 and TRBJ2-7): DGGITQSPKYLFRKEGQNVTLSCEQNLNHDAMYWYRQDPGQGLRLIYYSQIVNDFQKGDIAEGYSVSREKKESFPLTVTSAQKNPTAFYLCASSIETSGSLEEQYFGPGTRLTVT.